This TCR beta chain was documented in a study of blood T cell repertoires in COVID-19. CDR1 and CDR2 from the germline V gene are SGHNT and YENEEA. V was shortened by 1 base and J by 5 bases, with 12 bases between the two germline ends. This CDR3 is 14 amino acids long. Libraries were prepared by immunoSEQ multiplex PCR; TCRdb keeps only in-frame clonotypes and omits some of them. The sample shows about 270,000 clones, more than 70% of them seen only once. This rearrangement joins TRBV11-3 to TRBJ2-7, with D possibly matching TRBD2 (6 bases). This TCR derives from an older woman in a cohort exposed to, infected with or recovered from COVID-19 (not recorded which). The sequenced sample was PBMCs or T cells enriched from blood (not recorded which). This CDR3 reads CASSLGGTVDEQYF. The CDR3 bases are TGTGCCAGCAGCTTAGGCGGGACGGTGGACGAGCAGTACTTC.